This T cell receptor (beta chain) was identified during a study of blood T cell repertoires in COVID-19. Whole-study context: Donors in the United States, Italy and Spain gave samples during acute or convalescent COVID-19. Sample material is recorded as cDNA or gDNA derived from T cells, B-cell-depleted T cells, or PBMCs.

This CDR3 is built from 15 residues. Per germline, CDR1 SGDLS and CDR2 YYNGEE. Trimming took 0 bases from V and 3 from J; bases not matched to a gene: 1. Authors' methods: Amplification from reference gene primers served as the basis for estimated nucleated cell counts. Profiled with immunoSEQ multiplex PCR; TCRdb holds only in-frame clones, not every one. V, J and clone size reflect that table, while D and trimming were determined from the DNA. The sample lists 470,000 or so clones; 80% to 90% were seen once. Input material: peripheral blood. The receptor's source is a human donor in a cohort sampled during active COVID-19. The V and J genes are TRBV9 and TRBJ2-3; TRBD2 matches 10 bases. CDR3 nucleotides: TGTGCCAGCAGCGTAGTACTAGCGGGAACAGATACGCAGTATTTT. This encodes CASSVVLAGTDTQYF.